The TCR beta chain described here comes from a study of cytomegalovirus exposure and HLA in healthy donors. Study-wide points: Under in vitro conditions, a few CMV-associated chains were confirmed as specific for CMV antigens.

The CDR3 contains 17 residues. The V segment lost 5 bases and the J segment 5 bases; nucleotides outside the gene matches: 13. Germline loops: CDR1 LNHDA, CDR2 SQIVND (reference sequence). Note on this clone: The antigen is not known.

PCR was performed using 60 Vbeta and 13 Jbeta primers. Produced via immunoSEQ multiplex PCR; TCRdb's table is partial and in-frame only. The sample has 150,000 to 200,000 clones; 75% to 85% are singletons. This clonotype originated in a woman aged 25 to 39 in good health and CMV-seropositive. V gene TRBV19 combines with J gene TRBJ2-3; 10 bases fit TRBD2. The sequencing input was PBMCs. CDR3 DNA sequence: TGTGCCAGTAGTTCTATTTGGGTAGCGGGAGGCGAAGATACGCAGTATTTT. Its translation is CASSSIWVAGGEDTQYF.